This T cell receptor (beta chain) is from a study of response to subunit inactivated influenza vaccine. TCRdb recomputed calls from the RT-PCR reads with MiXCR, one row per CDR3 protein. The sample yields 530,000 or so distinct CDR3 sequences, 14% seen once. This CDR3 region has 14 residues. With 1 base removed from V and 5 bases from J, the gap between germline ends came to 12 bases. Germline V gene sequence: CDR1 LGHNA, CDR2 YNFKEQ. As to this clonotype: Its antigen is not identified.

Whole-study findings and limits: New T cells are recruited in small numbers by each seasonal influenza vaccination, according to the authors' suggestion.

The source of this sequence is a man between 45 and 60 years old who received an inactivated influenza vaccine. Specimen: PBMCs from blood, collected 11 to 12 days after vaccination. The chain is built from TRBV4-2 and TRBJ2-7, with D uncertain. The CDR3 reads CASSQVGQSDEQYF. The DNA for the CDR3 is TGTGCCAGCAGCCAAGTAGGTCAGTCGGACGAGCAGTACTTC.